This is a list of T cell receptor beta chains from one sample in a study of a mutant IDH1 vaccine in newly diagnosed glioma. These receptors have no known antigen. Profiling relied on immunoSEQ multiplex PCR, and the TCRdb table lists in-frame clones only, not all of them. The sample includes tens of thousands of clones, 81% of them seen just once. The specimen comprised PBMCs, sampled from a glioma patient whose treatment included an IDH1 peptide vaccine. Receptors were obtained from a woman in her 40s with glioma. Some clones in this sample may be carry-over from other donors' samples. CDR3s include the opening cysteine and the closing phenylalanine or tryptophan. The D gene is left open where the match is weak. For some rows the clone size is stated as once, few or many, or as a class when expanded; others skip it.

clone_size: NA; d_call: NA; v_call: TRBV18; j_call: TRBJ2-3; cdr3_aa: CASSPPPVTDTQYF; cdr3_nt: TGTGCCAGCTCACCCCCACCCGTCACAGATACGCAGTATTTT
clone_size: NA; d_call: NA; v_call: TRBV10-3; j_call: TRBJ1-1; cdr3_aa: CAISFNTEAFF; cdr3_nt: TGTGCCATTTCGTTCAACACTGAAGCTTTCTTT
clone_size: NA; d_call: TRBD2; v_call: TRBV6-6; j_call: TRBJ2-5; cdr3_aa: CASSLGLAGGETQYF; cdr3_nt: TGTGCCAGCAGTCTTGGACTAGCGGGGGGAGAGACCCAGTACTTC
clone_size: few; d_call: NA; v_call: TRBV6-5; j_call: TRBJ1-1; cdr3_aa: CASSYSLGAGYEAFF; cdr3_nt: TGTGCCAGCAGTTACTCTCTGGGGGCCGGATATGAAGCTTTCTTT
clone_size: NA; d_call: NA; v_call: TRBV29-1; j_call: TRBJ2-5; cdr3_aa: CSPLGIGETQYF; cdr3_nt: TGCAGCCCCCTCGGGATCGGAGAGACCCAGTACTTC
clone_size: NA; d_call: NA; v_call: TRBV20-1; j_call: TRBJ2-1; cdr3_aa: CSAKDQFF; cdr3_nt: TGCAGTGCTAAAGACCAGTTCTTC
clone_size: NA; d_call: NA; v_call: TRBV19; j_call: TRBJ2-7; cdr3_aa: CASSPHGLSYEQYF; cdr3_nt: TGTGCCAGTAGCCCCCACGGTCTCTCCTACGAGCAGTACTTC
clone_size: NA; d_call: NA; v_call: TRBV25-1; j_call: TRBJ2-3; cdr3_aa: CASSGLTASTDTQYF; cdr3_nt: TGTGCCAGCAGTGGCCTGACAGCTAGCACAGATACGCAGTATTTT
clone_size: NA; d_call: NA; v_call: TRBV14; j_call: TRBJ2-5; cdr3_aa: CASSQQPLGPQETQYF; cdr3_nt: TGTGCCAGCAGCCAACAACCCTTAGGTCCCCAAGAGACCCAGTACTTC
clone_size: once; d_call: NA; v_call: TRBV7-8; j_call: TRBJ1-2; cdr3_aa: CASTPSAGRYNYGYTF; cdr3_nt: TGTGCCAGCACCCCTTCGGCAGGGAGATATAACTATGGCTACACCTTC
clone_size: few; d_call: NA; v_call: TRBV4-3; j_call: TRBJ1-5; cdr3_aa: CASSQERFQPQHF; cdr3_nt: TGCGCCAGCAGCCAAGAACGGTTCCAGCCCCAGCATTTT
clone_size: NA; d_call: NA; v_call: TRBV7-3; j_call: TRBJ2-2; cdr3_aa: CASSLVETGELFF; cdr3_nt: TGTGCCAGCAGCTTAGTGGAGACCGGGGAGCTGTTTTTT
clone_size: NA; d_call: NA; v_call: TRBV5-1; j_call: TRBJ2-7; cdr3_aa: CASSPSSYEQYF; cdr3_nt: TGCGCCAGCAGCCCCTCCAGCTACGAGCAGTACTTC